The 27 T cell receptor beta chains given below trace back to one sample, sequenced in a study of long-term antiretroviral therapy in people with HIV. They ran version v3.0 of the immunoSEQ assay at survey level. Using immunoSEQ multiplex PCR, the repertoire was profiled, and TCRdb retains in-frame clones only, with some absent. In the table there are roughly 19,000 clones, more than 80% of which are singletons. Sample: unsorted PBMCs, taken 0.6 years after starting antiretroviral therapy. These TCRs come from a woman between 18 and 29 years old with HIV.

V and J are TRBV28 and TRBJ2-2; 8 nucleotides align to TRBD1. This CDR3 spans 13 amino acids. V lost 6 bases, J lost 5 bases, and 2 bases stayed unmatched. The V gene's germline CDR1 is MDHEN and CDR2 SYDVKM. In DNA form, the CDR3 reads TGTGCCAGCAGCAACAGGGGGACCGGGGAGCTGTTTTTT. Translating gives CASSNRGTGELFF.

The chain joins TRBV15 to TRBJ2-1; D is possibly TRBD2 (5 bases). The CDR3 runs to 16 residues. Trimming stripped 0 bases from V and 6 bases from J, with 15 bases between. Germline V CDR1 and CDR2: LNHNV, YYDKDF (reference sequence). The CDR3 protein is CATSRDLGPSGNEQFF. In DNA form, the CDR3 reads TGTGCCACCAGCAGAGATTTGGGTCCAAGCGGCAATGAGCAGTTCTTC.

This chain uses TRBV5-6 with TRBJ1-3; no clear D. Trimming removed 4 bases at V and 1 base at J, with 21 bases between. Germline assignment: CDR1 SGHDT and CDR2 YYEEEE. There are 18 residues in the CDR3. The CDR3 reads CASSLEKSGLASGNTIYF. The CDR3 nucleotides are TGTGCCAGCAGCCTTGAGAAGAGTGGATTAGCTTCTGGAAACACCATATATTTT.

The CDR3 DNA follows: TGTGCCAGCAGCTCGATAGACAGGGCATCTGGCTACACCTTC. Protein product: CASSSIDRASGYTF. V and J are TRBV5-4 and TRBJ1-2, with 7 bases fitting TRBD1. The CDR3 sequence is 14 residues long. Per the germline V gene, CDR1 is SGHNT and CDR2 is YYREEE (reference sequence). V gave up 3 bases and J gave up 7 bases; unmatched junction bases: 9.

This clone was seen just once. V gene TRBV5-1 combines with J gene TRBJ1-3; D is unclear. Germline CDR1 and CDR2: SGHRS and YFSETQ. The V and J ends lost 4 bases and 0 bases respectively, with 17 bases between them. The CDR3 has 17 amino acids. CDR3 DNA sequence: TGCGCCAGCAGCCGGGAGGAGGGATCGGTCTCTGGAAACACCATATATTTT. This codes for CASSREEGSVSGNTIYF.

The chain joins TRBV27 to TRBJ2-2, with D perhaps TRBD1 (5 bases). This CDR3 has 15 residues. V lost 2 bases and J lost 4, with 11 bases in between. Germline loops: CDR1 MNHEY, CDR2 SMNVEV (reference sequence). The CDR3 loop reads CASSLLRVATGELFF. The CDR3 region has the DNA TGTGCCAGCAGTTTACTCAGGGTGGCCACCGGGGAGCTGTTTTTT.

The gene calls are TRBV30 and TRBJ2-2, with a weak D call TRBD2 (6 bases). Germline-derived CDR1 and CDR2 are GTSNPN and SVGIG (reference sequence). Trimming left V 3 bases short and J 3 bases short, with 20 bases between. There are 17 residues in the CDR3. CDR3 amino acids: CAWRPSLAFPDTGELFF. CDR3 sequence (DNA): TGTGCCTGGAGGCCCTCACTAGCTTTCCCGGACACCGGGGAGCTGTTTTTT.

The chain couples TRBV11-2 to TRBJ2-1; 11 nucleotides agree with TRBD2. With 4 bases clipped from V and 7 bases from J, the junction kept 6 bases outside the gene matches. CDR1 and CDR2 (germline): SGHAT, FQNNGV. This CDR3 comprises 15 residues. CDR3 sequence (DNA): TGTGCCAGCAGCTCTAGCGGGGGGCTCGGAAATGAGCAGTTCTTC. Translation: CASSSSGGLGNEQFF.

V is TRBV6-5 and J is TRBJ2-4; 16 bases line up with TRBD2. Germline V lookup: CDR1 MNHEY, CDR2 SVGAGI. J was trimmed by 9 bases and V by 7 bases; bases with no gene match: 3. This CDR3 is built from 14 residues. Written as DNA, the CDR3 is TGTGCCAGCACCGGGACTAGCGGGGGGGGCATTCAGTACTTC. This codes for CASTGTSGGGIQYF.

This chain's CDR3 is CASNSNDGRANEKLFF. The CDR3 DNA reads TGTGCCAGTAATTCAAACGACGGGAGGGCTAATGAAAAACTGTTTTTT. V is TRBV19 and J is TRBJ1-4; D ambiguous. This CDR3 region has 16 residues. CDR1 LNHDA and CDR2 SQIVND come from the germline V gene (reference sequence). The V gene lost 7 bases and the J gene lost 3 bases, with 18 bases spanning the gap.

The J gene is TRBJ1-1, the V gene TRBV25-1; a weak D match, TRBD1 (5 bases). Trimming cost V 5 bases and J 0 bases, with 16 bases left between them. Per the germline V gene, CDR1 is MGHDK and CDR2 is SYGVNS. This CDR3 is 16 amino acids long. The CDR3 reads CASSPSWGSMNTEAFF. The CDR3 DNA is TGTGCCAGCAGTCCCAGTTGGGGGTCCATGAACACTGAAGCTTTCTTT.

The genes are TRBV5-1 and TRBJ2-2; no reliable D call. Germline CDR1 SGHRS, CDR2 YFSETQ. V was clipped by 4 bases and J by 0 bases, with 13 bases between them. The CDR3 covers 16 residues. CDR3 sequence: CASSLPDVSNTGELFF. Written as DNA, the CDR3 is TGCGCCAGCAGCCTTCCGGACGTCTCGAACACCGGGGAGCTGTTTTTT. Combining the CDR3 with reference TRBV5-1 and TRBJ2-2 gives the whole variable domain KAGVTQTPRYLIKTRGQQVTLSCSPISGHRSVSWYQQTPGQGLQFLFEYFSETQRNKGNFPGRFSGRQFSNSRSEMNVSTLELGDSALYLCASSLPDVSNTGELFFGEGSRLTVL.

This clone has just a few counts. The V and J genes are TRBV5-1 and TRBJ2-7, with D maybe TRBD1 (6 bases). The CDR3 extends over 12 amino acids. V shed 4 bases and J shed 7 bases, with 12 bases lying between them. Per the germline V gene, CDR1 is SGHRS and CDR2 is YFSETQ. Written as DNA, the CDR3 is TGCGCCAGCAGCCCCTGGGGGCGGGAGCAGTACTTC. As protein: CASSPWGREQYF.

The chain links TRBV5-5 to TRBJ1-1, with D perhaps matching TRBD1 (5 bases). The CDR3 loop spans 13 amino acids. V lost 6 bases, J lost 4 bases, and 13 bases lay in between. From germline, CDR1 is SGHKS and CDR2 YYEKEE (reference sequence). The CDR3 nucleotides are TGTGCCAGCACCATTACTGGGGGCACTGAAGCTTTCTTT. Residues: CASTITGGTEAFF.

The chain joins TRBV2 to TRBJ2-2; D gene uncertain. Germline V gives CDR1 SNHLY, CDR2 FYNNEI. The V gene lost 7 bases and the J gene lost 7 bases, with 25 bases spanning the gap. There are 17 residues in the CDR3. Here the CDR3 DNA reads TGTGCCAGCACAGATTCCGGGTTTAAGTATGACGGCGGGGAGCTGTTTTTT. Translating it yields CASTDSGFKYDGGELFF.

This sequence joins TRBV28 and TRBJ1-1, with no clear D. Germline CDR1 reads MDHEN; CDR2 reads SYDVKM. The CDR3 runs 11 residues. V lost 6 bases, J lost 5 bases, and 7 bases lay in between. The CDR3 loop reads CASRVMTEAFF. The CDR3 DNA is TGTGCCAGCAGGGTGATGACTGAAGCTTTCTTT. The entire variable domain, with the rest obtained from reference TRBV28 and TRBJ1-1, is as follows: DVKVTQSSRYLVKRTGEKVFLECVQDMDHENMFWYRQDPGLGLRLIYFSYDVKMKEKGDIPEGYSVSREKKERFSLILESASTNQTSMYLCASRVMTEAFFGQGTRLTVV.

The chain couples TRBV14 to TRBJ2-2; D not resolved. V shed 4 bases and J shed 6 bases, with 12 bases lying between them. Germline V gives CDR1 SGHDN, CDR2 FVKESK. The CDR3 spans 14 residues. The CDR3 sequence is CASSPTRAAGELFF. Here the CDR3 DNA reads TGTGCCAGCAGCCCCACTCGGGCCGCCGGGGAGCTGTTTTTT.

This chain links TRBV6-5 with TRBJ2-7; perhaps TRBD2 as D (5 bases). This CDR3 region has 15 residues. V gave up 7 bases and J gave up 1 base, with 17 bases separating them. The germline CDR1 and CDR2 sequences are MNHEY and SVGAGI. CDR3 coding DNA: TGTGCCAGCAAGACCCAGGAGGACGGTTCCTACGAGCAGTACTTC. This translates into CASKTQEDGSYEQYF.

This clone was observed a handful of times. J is TRBJ1-1 and V is TRBV7-9, with TRBD1 as a possible D gene (5 bases). Trimming cost V 0 bases and J 6 bases, with 8 bases left between them. CDR3 length: 13 residues. CDR1 is SEHNR, CDR2 FQNEAQ, per germline (reference sequence). The CDR3 nucleotides are TGTGCCAGCAGCTTAGCGGGGGAGCCTGAAGCTTTCTTT. This encodes CASSLAGEPEAFF. The full variable domain, in which reference TRBV7-9 and TRBJ1-1 provide the parts outside the CDR3, is DTGVSQNPRHKITKRGQNVTFRCDPISEHNRLYWYRQTLGQGPEFLTYFQNEAQLEKSRLLSDRFSAERPKGSFSTLEIQRTEQGDSAMYLCASSLAGEPEAFFGQGTRLTVV.

V usage is TRBV18 and J usage is TRBJ1-5; TRBD1 is a possible D gene (5 bases). V lost 2 bases, J lost 7 bases, and 15 bases lay in between. The CDR3 is 15 amino acids. Germline loops: CDR1 KGHSH, CDR2 LQKENI. The CDR3 loop reads CASSPGQGVVQPQHF. The CDR3 coding sequence is TGTGCCAGCTCACCAGGGCAGGGAGTAGTACAGCCCCAGCATTTT.

The J gene is TRBJ2-1, the V gene TRBV4-1; D is unresolved. The CDR3 sequence is 17 residues long. Deletions cut 1 base from V and 0 bases from J, with 13 bases between. Germline CDR1 and CDR2: MGHRA and YSYEKL. The CDR3 region is CASSQVDLGVSYNEQFF. The CDR3 DNA sequence: TGCGCCAGCAGCCAAGTCGATCTTGGGGTCTCCTACAATGAGCAGTTCTTC.

V is TRBV12-5 and J is TRBJ1-5; D is unclear. The germline V gene has CDR1 LGHNT and CDR2 FRNRAP. The V end was cut by 2 bases, the J end by 6 bases, with 5 bases between. CDR3 length equals 12 residues. DNA of the CDR3: TGTGCTAGTGGTTTGCCGGGTCAGCCCCAGCATTTT. This sequence encodes CASGLPGQPQHF.

Concerning this clone itself: One end of the junction does not line up with germline, which may come from a read error. The gene calls are TRBV19 and TRBJ1-5, with D uncertain. The CDR3 has 15 residues. Germline lookup yields CDR1 LNHDA and CDR2 SQIVND (reference sequence). Written as DNA, the CDR3 is TGTGCCAGCAGTAAGGGCGAAGCCGGCAATCAGCCCCAGCATTTT. The encoded protein is CASSKGEAGNQPQHF.

As for this clone: One junction end does not reproduce the germline sequence, and a read error may be involved. V gene TRBV2 combines with J gene TRBJ1-1, with 7 nucleotides matching TRBD1. The germline V gene has CDR1 SNHLY and CDR2 FYNNEI. The CDR3 sequence is 11 residues long. This CDR3 reads CASSGQDRREF. The CDR3 DNA reads TGTGCCAGCAGTGGCCAGGACAGGCGGGAGTTT.

The chain employs TRBV5-1 and TRBJ2-2; TRBD2 matches 7 bases. V was pared by 3 bases and J by 4 bases, with 6 bases of the junction left unmatched. Germline V lookup: CDR1 SGHRS, CDR2 YFSETQ. The CDR3 runs to 15 residues. The CDR3 coding sequence is TGCGCCAGCAGCTGGGGGGGTTTCGGCACCGGGGAGCTGTTTTTT. This codes for CASSWGGFGTGELFF.

CDR3 bases: TGTGCCAGCAGTGGGGAAGGCTATGGCTACACCTTC. Protein sequence: CASSGEGYGYTF. The chain has TRBV6-1 and TRBJ1-2; D is unresolved. V was cut by 4 bases and J by 4 bases, with 7 bases left in between. The V gene's germline CDR1 is MNHNS and CDR2 SASEGT. The CDR3 spans 12 residues.

As regards this clone: The germline gene is not matched at one end of the junction; a read error may be the cause. V usage is TRBV5-1 and J usage is TRBJ1-2; D not resolved. CDR1 and CDR2 (germline): SGHRS, YFSETQ. The CDR3 runs to 13 residues. In DNA, the CDR3 is TGCGCCACCACGCCGGGAGGGCGATATGACTACACCTTC. It specifies CATTPGGRYDYTF.